The following is a TCR beta chain sequence with its context. Its cognate antigen is unknown. Method: immunoSEQ multiplex PCR; TCRdb's copy keeps in-frame clones and lacks some. Of 9,500 to 12,000 clones listed, around 89% are singletons. The data belong to a study of a mutant IDH1 vaccine in newly diagnosed glioma. Study information: Patients in the study were vaccinated eight times, receiving shots in weeks 1, 3, 5, 7, 11, 15, 19 and 23. Beginning 4-6 weeks after radiotherapy alone, or with temozolomide cycles, vaccination took place. Before enrollment, patients got radiotherapy alone, temozolomide alone, or mostly the combination.

This CDR3 spans 14 amino acids. Trimming took 3 bases from V and 7 from J; bases not matched to a gene: 7. CDR1 is GTSNPN and CDR2 is SVGIG in the germline V gene (reference sequence). Described time point: week 23, last vaccination. In the vaccine, a single dose held 300 ug of the mutant IDH1 20-mer peptide, along with topical imiquimod. Study-wide results and caveats: Altogether, approximately 93% of patients exhibited vaccine-induced immune responses.

The sequence came from a woman in her thirties or forties with glioma. Some clones in this sample may be carry-over from other donors' samples. The chain links TRBV30 to TRBJ2-1, with 9 bases lining up with TRBD1. The sequencing here drew on PBMCs, taken from a glioma patient whose treatment included an IDH1 peptide vaccine. CDR3 sequence (DNA): TGTGCCTGGAGCGCCGGGACAGGGTTGAATGAGCAGTTCTTC. Translated, it gives CAWSAGTGLNEQFF. The full variable domain, its missing parts supplied by reference TRBV30 and TRBJ2-1, is SQTIHQWPATLVQPVGSPLSLECTVEGTSNPNLYWYRQAAGRGLQLLFYSVGIGQISSEVPQNLSASRPQDRQFILSSKKLLLSDSGFYLCAWSAGTGLNEQFFGPGTRLTVL.